This T cell receptor (beta chain) was profiled in a study of OX40 agonist ivuxolimab in advanced cancers. Across the whole study: Patients were dosed with the agonistic anti-OX40 (CD134) antibody ivuxolimab. Head and neck, renal cell, melanoma or hepatocellular carcinoma were the cancers that dose-escalation patients had.

Assay: immunoSEQ multiplex PCR; the TCRdb copy retains only in-frame clones and omits some. This table holds about 27,000 clones, 85% to 90% found once. Study conclusions and caveats: Fewer expanded clones were found on average in CD4+ than in CD8+ T cells.

V lost 0 bases and J 7 bases, leaving 14 bases between the germline ends. Germline V gene sequence: CDR1 SGDLS, CDR2 YYNGEE. The CDR3 is 15 amino acids. A word on this clone: The antigen is unknown.

The rearrangement uses TRBV9 and TRBJ2-1; a weak D match, TRBD1 (5 bases). The material was CD4+ or CD8+ T cells sorted from blood, obtained in a trial of the OX40 agonist ivuxolimab. The source is an adult with an advanced solid tumor such as melanoma, head and neck, liver or kidney cancer. CDR3 nucleotide sequence: TGTGCCAGCAGCGTAGGACAGTCCCCTAGGAATGAGCAGTTCTTC. Its translation: CASSVGQSPRNEQFF.